This T cell receptor beta chain was sequenced in a study of spatial heterogeneity in lung cancer. Overall study: A consistent excess of beta-chain over alpha-chain sequences was detected. For the average unique TCR and UMI combination, more than ten occurrences appeared in raw reads.

This clonotype has only a few counts. This beta chain is an off-target read within a library intended for alpha chains, so its frequency means little. Time point in this sample: sample taken at primary tumor resection. The donors, around 71 patients with untreated early-stage non-small cell lung cancer, provided the samples. MiXCR, run by TCRdb on the 5' RACE reads, gives a single entry per CDR3 protein. This sample carries 500 to 550 distinct CDR3 sequences, approximately 9.1% of them seen once, and the ten largest clones take more than 15%. V gave up 0 bases and J gave up 5 bases, with 9 bases separating them. Germline CDR1 PRHDT, CDR2 FYEKMQ (reference sequence). The CDR3 length is 14 residues.

Material: normal lung tissue next to the tumor, obtained at surgery. This receptor was obtained from a female donor with early-stage non-small cell lung cancer. V gene TRBV13 combines with J gene TRBJ2-3; the D gene is possibly TRBD2 (6 bases). CDR3 in DNA: TGTGCCAGCAGCTTAGGACGAGCGGGAGATACGCAGTATTTT. It yields the protein CASSLGRAGDTQYF. Looking up the rest from reference TRBV13 and TRBJ2-3 gives the full variable domain: AAGVIQSPRHLIKEKRETATLKCYPIPRHDTVYWYQQGPGQDPQFLISFYEKMQSDKGSIPDRFSAQQFSDYHSELNMSSLELGDSALYFCASSLGRAGDTQYFGPGTRLTVL.